This T cell receptor beta chain came from a study of OX40 agonist ivuxolimab in advanced cancers. Repertoires were generated with immunoSEQ multiplex PCR, while TCRdb's copy carries only in-frame clones and drops some. This sample carries 85,000 to 100,000 clones, around 82% of them seen once, and the ten largest clones take 3.5% to 4%. With autoimmune disease history or systemic immunosuppression, patients were excluded. CDR1 is MDHEN, CDR2 SYDVKM, per germline. The CDR3 has 17 residues. The V end lost 2 bases, the J end lost 6 bases, and 20 bases lay between the germline ends. The sequence was obtained from an adult with an advanced solid tumor such as melanoma, head and neck, liver or kidney cancer. This chain joins TRBV28 and TRBJ1-5; perhaps TRBD1 as D (5 bases). The sequences come from CD4+ or CD8+ T cells sorted from blood, collected in a trial of the OX40 agonist ivuxolimab. CDR3 sequence reads: CASSLRARRVVRQPQHF. CDR3 nucleotides: TGTGCCAGCAGTTTAAGGGCCCGCAGGGTCGTCCGTCAGCCCCAGCATTTT.